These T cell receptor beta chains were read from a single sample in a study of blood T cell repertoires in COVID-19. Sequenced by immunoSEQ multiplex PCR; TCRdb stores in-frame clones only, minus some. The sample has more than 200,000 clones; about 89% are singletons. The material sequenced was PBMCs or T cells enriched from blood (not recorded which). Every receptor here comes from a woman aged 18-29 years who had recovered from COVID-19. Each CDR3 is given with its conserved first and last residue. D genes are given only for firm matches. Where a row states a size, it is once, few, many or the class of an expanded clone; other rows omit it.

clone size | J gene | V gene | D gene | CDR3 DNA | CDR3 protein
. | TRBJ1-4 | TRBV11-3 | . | TGTGCCAGCAGCTTAGAGTCGTCGACATTGCTGTTTTTT | CASSLESSTLLFF
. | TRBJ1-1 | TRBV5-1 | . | TGCGCCAGCAGCTTGGCACAGGGTGCGAACACTGAAGCTTTCTTT | CASSLAQGANTEAFF
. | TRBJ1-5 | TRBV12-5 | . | TGTGCTAGTGGTTTGGAACCCCGAGGGACTTTAAGGGCGTATAGCAATCAGCCCCAGCATTTT | CASGLEPRGTLRAYSNQPQHF
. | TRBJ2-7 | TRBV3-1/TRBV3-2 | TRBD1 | TGTGCCAGCAGCCTAGGGACAGGGGGAACCTACGAGCAGTACTTC | CASSLGTGGTYEQYF
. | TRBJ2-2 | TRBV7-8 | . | TGTGCCAGCAGCCTTCTCGAGTCGGTAACCGGGGAGCTGTTTTTT | CASSLLESVTGELFF
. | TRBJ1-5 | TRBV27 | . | TGTGCCAGCAGAAAATATAGCAATCAGCCCCAGCATTTT | CASRKYSNQPQHF
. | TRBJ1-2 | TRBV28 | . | TGTGCCAGCAGTTCCCTCGGGGGGCAGAACTATGGCTACACCTTC | CASSSLGGQNYGYTF
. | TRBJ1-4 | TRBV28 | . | TGTGCCAGCAGTCCCGGGAACCCAACTAATGAAAAACTGTTTTTT | CASSPGNPTNEKLFF
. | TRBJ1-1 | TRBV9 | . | TGTGCCAGCAGCGTAGGCAGCCAGAGGACTGAAGCTTTCTTT | CASSVGSQRTEAFF
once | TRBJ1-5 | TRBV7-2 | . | TGTGCCAGCAGCTCGGACAGAGATCAGCCCCAGCATTTT | CASSSDRDQPQHF
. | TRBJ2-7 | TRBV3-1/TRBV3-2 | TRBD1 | TGTGCCAGCAGCCAATGGGACAGGGCCTACGAGCAGTACTTC | CASSQWDRAYEQYF
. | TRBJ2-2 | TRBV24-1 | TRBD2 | TGTGCCACCAGTGGCGAAGCGGGAGGGCCGTCGAACACCGGGGAGCTGTTTTTT | CATSGEAGGPSNTGELFF
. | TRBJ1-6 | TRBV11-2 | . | TGTGCCAGCAGCCTAACCCCCAGCGACAGGCAAGGGAATTCACCCCTCCACTTT | CASSLTPSDRQGNSPLHF
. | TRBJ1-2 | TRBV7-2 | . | TGTGCCAGCAGCTCGACCGGGACATTCTATGGCTACACCTTC | CASSSTGTFYGYTF
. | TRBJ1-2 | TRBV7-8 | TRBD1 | TGTGCCAGCAGCTTAGAGGGGACAGGGGGTGGCTACACCTTC | CASSLEGTGGGYTF
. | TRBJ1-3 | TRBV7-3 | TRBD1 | TGTGCCAGCAGCTTACAGGGGGCCAGCTCTGGAAACACCATATATTTT | CASSLQGASSGNTIYF
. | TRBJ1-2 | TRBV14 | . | TGTGCCAGCAGCCTAGAGAGGATCTATGGCTACACCTTC | CASSLERIYGYTF
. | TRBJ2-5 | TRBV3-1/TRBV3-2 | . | TGTGCCAGCAGCCGGGGGGAAGAAGAGACCCAGTACTTC | CASSRGEEETQYF
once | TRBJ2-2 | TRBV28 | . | TGTGCCAGCAGTTTTATACTAGAACTGACCGGGGAGCTGTTTTTT | CASSFILELTGELFF
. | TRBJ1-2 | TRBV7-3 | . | TGTGCCAGCAGCTTAGGCTTGGCAGGGGCTGGCTACACCTTC | CASSLGLAGAGYTF
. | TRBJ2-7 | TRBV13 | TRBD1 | TGTGCCAGCAGCTTGACGGGACAGGGGGCCTACGAGCAGTACTTC | CASSLTGQGAYEQYF
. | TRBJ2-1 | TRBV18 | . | TGTGCCAGCTCACCCCCATGGGCCCCCGGCAATGAGCAGTTCTTC | CASSPPWAPGNEQFF
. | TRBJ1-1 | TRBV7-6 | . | TGTGCCAGCAGCCTTAGCTCAGGGGCCACTGAAGCTTTCTTT | CASSLSSGATEAFF
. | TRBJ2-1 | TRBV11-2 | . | TGTGCCAGCAGCCCCGGGACATGGGATTACAATGAGCAGTTCTTC | CASSPGTWDYNEQFF
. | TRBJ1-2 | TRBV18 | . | TGTGCCAGCTCACCCGCGGATTACTATGGCTACACCTTC | CASSPADYYGYTF
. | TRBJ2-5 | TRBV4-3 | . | TGCGCCAGCAGCCAAGAGGCCGGGGAAGAGACCCAGTACTTC | CASSQEAGEETQYF